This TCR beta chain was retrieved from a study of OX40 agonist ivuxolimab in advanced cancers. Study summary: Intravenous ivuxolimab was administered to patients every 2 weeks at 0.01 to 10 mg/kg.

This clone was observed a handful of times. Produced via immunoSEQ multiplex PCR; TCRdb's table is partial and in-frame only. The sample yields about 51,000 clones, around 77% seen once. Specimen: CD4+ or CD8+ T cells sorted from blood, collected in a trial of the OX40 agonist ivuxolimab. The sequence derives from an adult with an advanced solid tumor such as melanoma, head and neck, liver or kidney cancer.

CDR3 sequence: CASSLSGGFSPLHF. CDR3 nucleotides: TGTGCCAGCAGTTTGTCGGGGGGGTTTTCACCCCTCCACTTT. The rearrangement links TRBV27 to TRBJ1-6; weak D call: TRBD1 (5 bases). The germline V gene encodes CDR1 MNHEY and CDR2 SMNVEV (reference sequence). Deletions cut 3 bases from V and 9 bases from J, with 12 bases between. This CDR3 has 14 amino acids.